The next 7 T cell receptor beta chains were all read from a single sample in a study of neoadjuvant nivolumab and ipilimumab in lung cancer. This table comes from immunoSEQ multiplex PCR, and its TCRdb copy is limited to in-frame clones, with some not included. Of about 26,000 clones in the sample, approximately 85% were seen once. The material sequenced was tumor tissue, taken after neoadjuvant nivolumab, alone or with ipilimumab, at or shortly before surgery. These receptor sequences come from an adult with non-small cell lung cancer.

V gene TRBV7-9 combines with J gene TRBJ1-5, with 11 bases aligning to TRBD1. This CDR3 is built from 14 residues. The J segment lost 8 bases and the V segment lost 3 bases, leaving 3 bases of the junction unmatched. Germline CDR1 reads SEHNR; CDR2 reads FQNEAQ (reference sequence). This chain's CDR3 is CASSFGTGGEPQHF. DNA for the CDR3: TGTGCCAGCAGCTTCGGGACAGGGGGTGAGCCCCAGCATTTT.

A few counts support this clone. This sequence joins TRBV7-7 and TRBJ2-1, with TRBD2 as a possible D gene (6 bases). Germline V lookup: CDR1 SSHAT, CDR2 FNYEAQ (reference sequence). V lost 5 bases and J 4 bases, leaving 15 bases between the germline ends. The CDR3 is 15 residues long. The CDR3 nucleotides are TGTGCCAGCAGCCCCGGCGTGGAGGGATACAATGAGCAGTTCTTC. It encodes CASSPGVEGYNEQFF.

This chain uses TRBV29-1 with TRBJ2-5; D remains ambiguous. This CDR3 has 13 amino acids. Trimming removed 4 bases from V and 0 bases from J, with 9 bases in between. In germline, CDR1 is SQVTM, CDR2 ANQGSEA. The CDR3 DNA reads TGCAGCGTTGCCCCGACATACCAAGAGACCCAGTACTTC. It translates to CSVAPTYQETQYF. Variable domain in full (rest from reference TRBV29-1 and TRBJ2-5): SAVISQKPSRDICQRGTSLTIQCQVDSQVTMMFWYRQQPGQSLTLIATANQGSEATYESGFVIDKFPISRPNLTFSTLTVSNMSPEDSSIYLCSVAPTYQETQYFGPGTRLLVL.

The CDR3 spells CASSQDQGRGEKLFF. Written as DNA, the CDR3 is TGCGCCAGCAGCCAAGATCAGGGTCGAGGCGAAAAACTGTTTTTT. This chain uses TRBV4-1 with TRBJ1-4; tentatively, D is TRBD1 (5 bases). The ends were cut back, 0 bases at V and 8 bases at J, with 13 bases in the middle. The CDR3 spans 15 residues. Germline lookup yields CDR1 MGHRA and CDR2 YSYEKL.

The J gene is TRBJ1-3, the V gene TRBV2; tentative D call: TRBD1 (6 bases). This CDR3 spans 14 amino acids. The ends were cut back, 9 bases at V and 5 bases at J, with 17 bases in the middle. Germline CDR1 reads SNHLY; CDR2 reads FYNNEI. CDR3 in amino acids: CASTTGQARNTIYF. CDR3 bases: TGTGCCAGTACTACGGGACAAGCTAGAAACACCATATATTTT.

The V gene is TRBV5-5, the J gene TRBJ1-5; D unresolved. The germline CDR1 and CDR2 sequences are SGHKS and YYEKEE (reference sequence). This CDR3 is 13 amino acids long. Deletions cut 1 base from V and 0 bases from J, with 2 bases between. The CDR3 nucleotides read TGTGCCAGCAGCTTGAGTAGCAATCAGCCCCAGCATTTT. It translates to CASSLSSNQPQHF.

The gene calls are TRBV7-2 and TRBJ2-7; 9 positions match TRBD1. CDR1 and CDR2 (germline): SGHTA, FQGNSA. The CDR3 length is 16 residues. V dropped 7 bases and J dropped 6; count of bases not matched to a gene: 16. The CDR3 DNA sequence: TGTGCCAGCACCACGGTGGCACAGGGGGCGTCCCGCGAGCAGTACTTC. This gives the protein CASTTVAQGASREQYF.